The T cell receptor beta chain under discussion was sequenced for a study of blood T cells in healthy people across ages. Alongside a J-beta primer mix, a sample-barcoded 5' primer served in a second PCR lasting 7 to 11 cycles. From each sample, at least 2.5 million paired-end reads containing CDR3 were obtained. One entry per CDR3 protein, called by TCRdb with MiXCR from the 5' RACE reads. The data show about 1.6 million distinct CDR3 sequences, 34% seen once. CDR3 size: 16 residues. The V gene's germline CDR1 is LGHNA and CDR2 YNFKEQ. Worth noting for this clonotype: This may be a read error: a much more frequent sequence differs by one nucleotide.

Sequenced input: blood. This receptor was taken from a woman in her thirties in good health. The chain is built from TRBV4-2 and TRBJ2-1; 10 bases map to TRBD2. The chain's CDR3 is CTSRSGLADSYNEQFF. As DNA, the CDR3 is TGTACCAGCAGATCTGGACTAGCGGACTCCTACAATGAGCAGTTCTTC.